This T cell receptor (beta chain) is drawn from a study of T cells after yellow fever vaccination. One entry per CDR3 protein results from TCRdb running MiXCR on the 5' RACE reads. The data contain about 74,000 distinct CDR3 sequences, roughly 7.4% of them singletons. Germline lookup yields CDR1 SQVTM and CDR2 ANQGSEA. Trimming shortened V by 0 bases and J by 5 bases, and 9 bases separated the two germline ends. The CDR3 sequence is 13 residues long. This clonotype was counted at least ten times. The V gene is TRBV29-1, the J gene TRBJ2-3; a possible D gene is TRBD1 (5 bases). Specimen: CD8+ T cells sorted from PBMCs, collected around 5 days after the first yellow fever vaccination. The sequence was collected from a young man who received the YFV17D yellow fever vaccine. The CDR3 DNA reads TGCAGCGTTGAAGACCCAGGGAAAGATACGCAGTATTTT. It yields the protein CSVEDPGKDTQYF.